These T cell receptor beta chains were read from a single sample in a study of T-cell memory formation after mild COVID-19. TCRdb re-called the 5' RACE reads through MiXCR, storing one row per CDR3 protein. The table records 400,000 to 500,000 distinct CDR3 sequences, approximately 24% of them present only once. Source material: PBMCs or a T cell subset sorted from them (not recorded which). The receptors here all came from an adult woman who had mild COVID-19 (a few samples of this study predate the infection). Cell type and time point are not known. CDR3s include the opening cysteine and the closing phenylalanine or tryptophan. Fields, in order: clone size, J gene, V gene, D gene, CDR3 protein, CDR3 DNA. The D gene is left open where the match is weak. The size field is filled for only some rows; it gives once, few, many or a size class.

NA	TRBJ2-7	TRBV9	NA	CASSVGHLTYEQYF	TGTGCCAGCAGCGTAGGACATCTAACCTACGAGCAGTACTTC
NA	TRBJ2-1	TRBV4-1	TRBD1	CASSQGSYRGRTDEQFF	TGCGCCAGCAGCCAAGGATCATACAGGGGGCGAACGGATGAGCAGTTCTTC
few	TRBJ1-1	TRBV5-6	TRBD1	CASSGTGIMNTEAFF	TGTGCCAGCAGCGGGACAGGAATCATGAACACTGAAGCTTTCTTT
NA	TRBJ1-3	TRBV7-2	NA	CASSPSTVWGNTIYF	TGTGCCAGCAGCCCATCGACAGTGTGGGGAAACACCATATATTTT
NA	TRBJ2-1	TRBV30	NA	CAWSGSWRSNEQFF	TGTGCCTGGAGTGGGTCCTGGCGAAGCAATGAGCAGTTCTTC
many	TRBJ2-3	TRBV25-1	TRBD2	CASSLGLAVTDTQYF	TGTGCCAGCAGTCTTGGACTAGCGGTCACAGATACGCAGTATTTT
NA	TRBJ1-2	TRBV24-1	NA	CATSDLTITYGYTF	TGTGCCACCAGTGATTTGACGATTACATATGGCTACACCTTC
NA	TRBJ2-5	TRBV7-9	NA	CASSFPGDQETQYF	TGTGCCAGCAGCTTCCCGGGGGATCAAGAGACCCAGTACTTC
NA	TRBJ1-5	TRBV6-2/TRBV6-3	TRBD1	CASSIQGGRQPQHF	TGTGCCAGCAGTATACAGGGGGGGCGTCAGCCCCAGCATTTT
many	TRBJ2-3	TRBV25-1	TRBD2	CASRAGGTDTQYF	TGTGCCAGCAGGGCCGGGGGGACGGATACGCAGTATTTT
NA	TRBJ2-1	TRBV27	TRBD2	CASSFTGGPNEQFF	TGTGCCAGCAGTTTTACGGGGGGGCCAAATGAGCAGTTCTTC
few	TRBJ2-3	TRBV15	TRBD2	CATSKLAGVYTDTQYF	TGTGCCACCAGCAAACTAGCGGGAGTGTACACAGATACGCAGTATTTT
NA	TRBJ2-1	TRBV12-3/TRBV12-4	TRBD2	CASSSGVVNEQFF	TGTGCCAGCAGTAGCGGGGTCGTCAATGAGCAGTTCTTC
few	TRBJ2-3	TRBV5-1	NA	CASSRGQADTQYF	TGCGCCAGCAGCCGGGGACAAGCAGATACGCAGTATTTT
NA	TRBJ2-7	TRBV2	NA	CASRLDSSGEQYF	TGTGCCAGCAGGCTCGACAGTTCCGGCGAGCAGTACTTC
NA	TRBJ2-3	TRBV18	TRBD2	CASSPPGGAPSTDTQYF	TGTGCCAGCTCACCACCCGGGGGGGCCCCTAGCACAGATACGCAGTATTTT
NA	TRBJ2-7	TRBV20-1	TRBD2	CSANGEGASGAYEQYF	TGCAGTGCTAATGGAGAGGGCGCTAGCGGCGCATACGAGCAGTACTTC
NA	TRBJ1-2	TRBV15	NA	CATSRTSPGKRGYTF	TGTGCCACCAGCAGGACCTCCCCGGGGAAGAGGGGCTACACCTTC
NA	TRBJ2-1	TRBV7-8	NA	CASSLGGWRDEQFF	TGTGCCAGCAGCTTAGGGGGATGGCGGGATGAGCAGTTCTTC
NA	TRBJ2-7	TRBV7-2	NA	CASSFHRDGASYEQYF	TGTGCCAGCAGCTTCCACCGGGACGGAGCCTCCTACGAGCAGTACTTC
few	TRBJ1-5	TRBV4-3	NA	CASSQDRAPGSNQPQHF	TGCGCCAGCAGCCAAGATCGGGCGCCAGGGAGCAATCAGCCCCAGCATTTT
few	TRBJ1-5	TRBV5-5	NA	CASSLGHSNQPQHF	TGTGCCAGCAGCTTAGGACACAGCAATCAGCCCCAGCATTTT
few	TRBJ2-1	TRBV5-6	TRBD2	CASSPGTSGRTLF	TGTGCCAGCAGCCCCGGGACTAGCGGGAGGACTCTCTTC
NA	TRBJ1-1	TRBV5-1	NA	CASSLDFLQGLRTEAFF	TGCGCCAGCAGCTTGGACTTCCTACAGGGCCTTCGGACTGAAGCTTTCTTT
NA	TRBJ2-5	TRBV13	NA	CASRRRAWQETQYF	TGTGCCAGCAGACGAAGAGCCTGGCAAGAGACCCAGTACTTC
NA	TRBJ2-3	TRBV9	NA	CASGTSSQTTDTQYF	TGTGCCAGCGGAACCTCAAGCCAGACCACAGATACGCAGTATTTT